The T cell receptor (beta chain) described here comes from a study of blood T cell repertoires in COVID-19. The overall study: In each case, the material was cDNA or gDNA derived from T cells, B-cell-depleted T cells, or PBMCs.

The CDR3 contains 15 residues. Trimming took 4 bases from V and 5 from J; bases not matched to a gene: 6. Germline V lookup: CDR1 SGHNT, CDR2 YENEEA. Profiled with immunoSEQ multiplex PCR; TCRdb holds only in-frame clones, not every one. There are around 300,000 clones in the sample; roughly 90% occur only once, and around 3% lies in the top ten. Participant ages covered about 18 to 89 years across 25 or so US areas. Cohorts were determined from participant-reported clinical history. Each recovered donor of Cohort 3 presented with two negative PCRs, clearance, or symptom resolution. The sequencing input was PBMCs or T cells enriched from blood (not recorded which). The chain combines TRBV11-3 with TRBJ1-1, with 11 bases that match TRBD1. The receptor was isolated from a woman between 50 and 59 years old who had recovered from COVID-19. CDR3 loop: CASSSRTGGETEAFF. CDR3 nucleotide sequence: TGTGCCAGCAGCTCTAGGACAGGGGGCGAGACTGAAGCTTTCTTT.